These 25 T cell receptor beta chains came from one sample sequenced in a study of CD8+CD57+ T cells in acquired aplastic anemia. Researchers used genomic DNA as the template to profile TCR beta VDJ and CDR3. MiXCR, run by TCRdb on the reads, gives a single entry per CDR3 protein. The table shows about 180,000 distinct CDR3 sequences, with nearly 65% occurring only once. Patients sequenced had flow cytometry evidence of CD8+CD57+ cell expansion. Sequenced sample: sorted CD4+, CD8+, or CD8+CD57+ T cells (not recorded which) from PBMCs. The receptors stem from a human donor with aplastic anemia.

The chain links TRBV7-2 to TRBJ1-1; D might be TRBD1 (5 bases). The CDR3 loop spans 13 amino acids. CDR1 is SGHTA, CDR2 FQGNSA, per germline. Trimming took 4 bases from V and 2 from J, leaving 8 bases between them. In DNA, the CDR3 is TGTGCCAGCAGCTCACAGGTTAACACTGAAGCTTTCTTT. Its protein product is CASSSQVNTEAFF.

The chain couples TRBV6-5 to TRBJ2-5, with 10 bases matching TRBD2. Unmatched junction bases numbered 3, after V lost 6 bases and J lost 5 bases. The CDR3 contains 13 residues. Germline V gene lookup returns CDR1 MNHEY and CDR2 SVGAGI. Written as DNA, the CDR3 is TGTGCCAGCAGGCCTAGCGGGAGTGAGACCCAGTACTTC. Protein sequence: CASRPSGSETQYF.

The CDR3: CASELDRGRIRSNQPQHF. Written as DNA, the CDR3 is TGTGCCAGCGAACTGGACAGGGGTAGGATCCGTAGCAATCAGCCCCAGCATTTT. This chain uses TRBV2 with TRBJ1-5; TRBD1 agrees at 9 bases. CDR3 length equals 18 residues. V trimming: 8 bases; J trimming: 0 bases; junction bases outside the gene matches: 14. Germline V CDR1 and CDR2: SNHLY, FYNNEI.

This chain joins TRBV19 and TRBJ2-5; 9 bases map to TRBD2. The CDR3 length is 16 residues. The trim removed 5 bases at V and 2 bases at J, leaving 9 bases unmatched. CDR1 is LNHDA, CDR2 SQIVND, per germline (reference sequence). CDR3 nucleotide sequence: TGTGCCAGTAGTCATGCGTCGACTAGCGGTCAAGAGACCCAGTACTTC. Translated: CASSHASTSGQETQYF.

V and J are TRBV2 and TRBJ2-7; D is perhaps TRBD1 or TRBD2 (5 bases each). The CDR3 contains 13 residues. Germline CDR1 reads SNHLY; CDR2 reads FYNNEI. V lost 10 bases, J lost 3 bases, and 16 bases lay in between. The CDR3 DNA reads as TGTGCCAACAGCGACGGGACCCACTACGAGCAGTACTTC. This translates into CANSDGTHYEQYF.

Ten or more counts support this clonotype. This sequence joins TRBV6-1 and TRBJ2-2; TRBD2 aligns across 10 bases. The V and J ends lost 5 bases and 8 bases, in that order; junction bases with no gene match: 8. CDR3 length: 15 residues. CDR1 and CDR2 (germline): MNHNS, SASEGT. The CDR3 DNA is TGTGCCAGCAGTCCCACTAGCGGGGATCAAGGGGAGCTGTTTTTT. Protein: CASSPTSGDQGELFF.

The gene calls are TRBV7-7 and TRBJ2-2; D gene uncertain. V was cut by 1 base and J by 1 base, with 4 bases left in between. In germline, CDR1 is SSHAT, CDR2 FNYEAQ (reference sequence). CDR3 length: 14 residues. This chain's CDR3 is CASSLGQNTGELFF. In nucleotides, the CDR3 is TGTGCCAGCAGCTTAGGACAGAACACCGGGGAGCTGTTTTTT.

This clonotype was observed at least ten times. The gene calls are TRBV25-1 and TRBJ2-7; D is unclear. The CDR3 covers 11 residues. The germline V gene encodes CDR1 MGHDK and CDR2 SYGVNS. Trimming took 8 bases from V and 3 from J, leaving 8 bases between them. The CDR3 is CASGRLYEQYF. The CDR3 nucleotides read TGTGCCAGCGGCCGCCTCTACGAGCAGTACTTC.

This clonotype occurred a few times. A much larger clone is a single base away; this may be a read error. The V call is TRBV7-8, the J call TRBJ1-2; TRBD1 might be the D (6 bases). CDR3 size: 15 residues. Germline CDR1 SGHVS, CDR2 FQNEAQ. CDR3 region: CASSHSPTGRGGCTF. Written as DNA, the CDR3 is TGTGCCAGCAGCCATTCACCTACAGGGCGGGGCGGCTGCACCTTC.

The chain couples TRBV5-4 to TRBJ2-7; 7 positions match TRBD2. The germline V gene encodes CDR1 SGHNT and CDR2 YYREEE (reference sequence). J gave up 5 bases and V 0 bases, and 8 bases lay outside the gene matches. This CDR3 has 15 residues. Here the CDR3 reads CASSLARGSKNEQYF. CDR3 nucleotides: TGTGCCAGCAGCTTGGCTCGCGGGAGTAAGAACGAGCAGTACTTC.

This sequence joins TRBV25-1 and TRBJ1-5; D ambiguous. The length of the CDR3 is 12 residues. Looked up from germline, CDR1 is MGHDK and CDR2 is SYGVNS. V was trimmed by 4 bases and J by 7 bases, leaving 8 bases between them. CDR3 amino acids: CASSGPGQPQHF. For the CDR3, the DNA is TGTGCCAGCAGTGGGCCGGGGCAGCCCCAGCATTTT.

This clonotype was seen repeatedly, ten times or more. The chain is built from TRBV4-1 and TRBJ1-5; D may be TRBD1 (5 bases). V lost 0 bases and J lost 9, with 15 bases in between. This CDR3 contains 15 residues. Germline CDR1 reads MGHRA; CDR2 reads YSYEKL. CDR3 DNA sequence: TGCGCCAGCAGCCAAGATGGTCAAACGGGGGGGCCCCAGCATTTT. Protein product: CASSQDGQTGGPQHF.

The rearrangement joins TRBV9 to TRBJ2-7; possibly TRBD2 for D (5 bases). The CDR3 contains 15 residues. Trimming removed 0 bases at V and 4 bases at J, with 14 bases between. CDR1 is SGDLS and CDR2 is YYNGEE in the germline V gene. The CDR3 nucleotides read TGTGCCAGCAGCGTAGCTGAGGGTGGGCGGTACGAGCAGTACTTC. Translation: CASSVAEGGRYEQYF.

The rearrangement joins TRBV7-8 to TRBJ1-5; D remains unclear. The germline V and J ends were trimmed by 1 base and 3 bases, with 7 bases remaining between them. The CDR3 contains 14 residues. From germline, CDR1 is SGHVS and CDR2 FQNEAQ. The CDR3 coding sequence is TGTGCCAGCAGCTTAGGAAACGTCAATCAGCCCCAGCATTTT. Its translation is CASSLGNVNQPQHF.

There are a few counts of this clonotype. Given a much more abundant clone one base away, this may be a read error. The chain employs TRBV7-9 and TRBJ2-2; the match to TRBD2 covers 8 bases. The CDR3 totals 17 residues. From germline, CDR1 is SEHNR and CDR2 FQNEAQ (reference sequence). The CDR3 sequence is CASSFPGRGPGAGGLFF. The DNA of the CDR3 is TGTGCCAGCAGCTTCCCCGGGAGGGGCCCTGGGGCCGGGGGGCTGTTTTTT.

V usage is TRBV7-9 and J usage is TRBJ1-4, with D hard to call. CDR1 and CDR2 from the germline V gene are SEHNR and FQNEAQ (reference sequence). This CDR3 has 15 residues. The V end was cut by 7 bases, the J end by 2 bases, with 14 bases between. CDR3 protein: CASMFWAGTNEKLFF. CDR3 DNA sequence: TGTGCCAGCATGTTTTGGGCCGGCACTAATGAAAAACTGTTTTTT. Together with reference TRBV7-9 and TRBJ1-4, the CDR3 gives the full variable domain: DTGVSQNPRHKITKRGQNVTFRCDPISEHNRLYWYRQTLGQGPEFLTYFQNEAQLEKSRLLSDRFSAERPKGSFSTLEIQRTEQGDSAMYLCASMFWAGTNEKLFFGSGTQLSVL.

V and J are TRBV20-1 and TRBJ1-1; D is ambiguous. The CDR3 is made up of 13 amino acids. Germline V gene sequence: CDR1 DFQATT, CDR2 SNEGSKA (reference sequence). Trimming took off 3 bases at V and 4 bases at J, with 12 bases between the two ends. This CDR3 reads CSARSGILTEAFF. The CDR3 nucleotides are TGCAGTGCTAGGTCGGGGATTCTCACTGAAGCTTTCTTT.

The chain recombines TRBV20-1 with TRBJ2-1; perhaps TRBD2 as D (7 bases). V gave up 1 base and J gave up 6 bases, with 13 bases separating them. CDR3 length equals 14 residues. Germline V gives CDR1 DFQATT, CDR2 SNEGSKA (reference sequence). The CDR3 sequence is CSARGGGEANEQFF. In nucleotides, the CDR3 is TGCAGTGCTAGAGGAGGGGGGGAAGCCAATGAGCAGTTCTTC.

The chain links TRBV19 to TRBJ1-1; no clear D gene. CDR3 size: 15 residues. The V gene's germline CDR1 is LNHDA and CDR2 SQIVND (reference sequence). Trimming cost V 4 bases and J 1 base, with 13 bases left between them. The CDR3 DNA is TGTGCCAGTAGTAACGGGCCCCACGGGAACACTGAAGCTTTCTTT. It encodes CASSNGPHGNTEAFF.

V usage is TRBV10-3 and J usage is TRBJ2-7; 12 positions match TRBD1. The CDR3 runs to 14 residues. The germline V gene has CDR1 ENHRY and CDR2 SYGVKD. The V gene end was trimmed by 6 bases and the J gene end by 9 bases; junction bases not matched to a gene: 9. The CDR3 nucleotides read TGTGCCATCAGGGAACGGGACAGGGGGCGCGGGCAGTACTTC. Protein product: CAIRERDRGRGQYF.

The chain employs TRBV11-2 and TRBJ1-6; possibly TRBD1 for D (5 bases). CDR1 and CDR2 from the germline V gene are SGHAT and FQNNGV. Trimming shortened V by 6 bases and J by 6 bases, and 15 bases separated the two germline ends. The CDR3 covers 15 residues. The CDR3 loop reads CASRPPGVVNSPLHF. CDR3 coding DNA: TGTGCCAGCAGACCTCCGGGGGTGGTTAATTCACCCCTCCACTTT.

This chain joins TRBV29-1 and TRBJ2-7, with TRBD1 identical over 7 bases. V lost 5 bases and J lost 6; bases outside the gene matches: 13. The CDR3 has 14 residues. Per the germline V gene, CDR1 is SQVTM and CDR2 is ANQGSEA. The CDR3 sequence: CSVSSGTEGGEQYF. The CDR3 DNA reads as TGCAGCGTTTCCTCCGGGACAGAGGGCGGCGAGCAGTACTTC.

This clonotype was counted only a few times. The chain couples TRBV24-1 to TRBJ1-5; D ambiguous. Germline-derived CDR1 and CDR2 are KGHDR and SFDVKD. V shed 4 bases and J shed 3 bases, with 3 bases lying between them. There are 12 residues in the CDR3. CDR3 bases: TGTGCCACCAGTGACCCCAATCAGCCCCAGCATTTT. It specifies CATSDPNQPQHF.

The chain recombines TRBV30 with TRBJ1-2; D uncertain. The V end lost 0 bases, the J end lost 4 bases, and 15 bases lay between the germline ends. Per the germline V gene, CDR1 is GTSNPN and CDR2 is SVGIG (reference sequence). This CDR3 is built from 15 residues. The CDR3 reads CAWSVRGRHLYGYTF. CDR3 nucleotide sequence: TGTGCCTGGAGTGTACGAGGCAGGCACCTCTATGGCTACACCTTC.

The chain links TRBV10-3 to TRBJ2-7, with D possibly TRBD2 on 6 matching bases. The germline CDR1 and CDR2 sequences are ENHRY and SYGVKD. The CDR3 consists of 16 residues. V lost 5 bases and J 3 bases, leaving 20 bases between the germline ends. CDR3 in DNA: TGTGCCATCAGTCCGGTCGGCGGGGCCCAGAGCTACGAGCAGTACTTC. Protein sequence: CAISPVGGAQSYEQYF.